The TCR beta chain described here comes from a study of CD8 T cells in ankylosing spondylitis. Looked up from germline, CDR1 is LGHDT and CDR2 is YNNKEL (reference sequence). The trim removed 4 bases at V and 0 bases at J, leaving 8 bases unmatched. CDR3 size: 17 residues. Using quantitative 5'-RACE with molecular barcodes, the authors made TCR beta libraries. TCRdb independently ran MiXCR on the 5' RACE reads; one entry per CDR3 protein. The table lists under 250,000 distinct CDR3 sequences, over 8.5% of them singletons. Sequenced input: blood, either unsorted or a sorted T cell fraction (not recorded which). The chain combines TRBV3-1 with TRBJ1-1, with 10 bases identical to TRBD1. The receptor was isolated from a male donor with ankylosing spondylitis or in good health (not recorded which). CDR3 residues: CASSPTRDRGLNTEAFF. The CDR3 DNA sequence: TGTGCCAGCAGCCCAACCAGGGACAGGGGCTTGAACACTGAAGCTTTCTTT.